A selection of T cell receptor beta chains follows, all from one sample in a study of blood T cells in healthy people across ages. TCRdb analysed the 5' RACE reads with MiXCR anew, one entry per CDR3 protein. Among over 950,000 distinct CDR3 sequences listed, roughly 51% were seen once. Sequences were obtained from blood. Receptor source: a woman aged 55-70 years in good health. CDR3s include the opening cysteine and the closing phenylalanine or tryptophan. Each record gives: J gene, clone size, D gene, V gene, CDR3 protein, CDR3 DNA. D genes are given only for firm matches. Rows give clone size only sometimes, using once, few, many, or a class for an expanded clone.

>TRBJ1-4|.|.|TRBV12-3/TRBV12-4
CASTLRGRLHEKLFF
TGTGCCAGCACCCTCCGGGGGAGATTGCATGAAAAACTGTTTTTT
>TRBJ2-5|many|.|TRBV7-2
CASSLGVDGETQYF
TGTGCCAGCAGCTTAGGAGTAGACGGGGAGACCCAGTACTTC
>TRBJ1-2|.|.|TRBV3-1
CASSLEKGLTYGYTF
TGTGCCAGCAGCCTAGAGAAAGGGCTCACCTATGGCTACACCTTC
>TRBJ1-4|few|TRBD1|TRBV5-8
CASTWDSATNEKLFF
TGTGCCAGCACCTGGGACAGCGCAACTAATGAAAAACTGTTTTTT
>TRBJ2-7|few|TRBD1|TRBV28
CASSWALTGTADYEQYF
TGTGCCAGCAGTTGGGCCCTAACCGGGACAGCGGACTACGAGCAGTACTTC
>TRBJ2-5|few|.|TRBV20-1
CSARGTFQETQYF
TGCAGTGCTAGGGGGACCTTTCAAGAGACCCAGTACTTC
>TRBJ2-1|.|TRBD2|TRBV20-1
CSARSGTSETRSYNEQFF
TGCAGTGCTAGATCCGGGACTAGCGAGACCCGCTCCTACAATGAGCAGTTCTTC
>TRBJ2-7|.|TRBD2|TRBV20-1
CSAVNPTSGKDEQYF
TGCAGTGCCGTTAATCCGACTAGCGGGAAAGATGAGCAGTACTTC
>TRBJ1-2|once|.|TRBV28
CASSLSGELYGYTF
TGTGCCAGCAGTCTTTCAGGGGAATTGTATGGCTACACCTTC
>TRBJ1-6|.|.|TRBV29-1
CSVVFGNSPLHF
TGCAGCGTTGTATTCGGCAATTCACCCCTCCACTTT
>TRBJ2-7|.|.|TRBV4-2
CASSQGRALGGFYNEQYF
TGTGCCAGCAGCCAAGGCCGGGCTCTAGGAGGGTTCTACAATGAGCAGTACTTC
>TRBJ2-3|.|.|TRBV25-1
CASSAGNTDTQYF
TGTGCCAGCAGTGCCGGGAACACAGATACGCAGTATTTT
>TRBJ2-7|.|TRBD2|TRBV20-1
CSASSSGGAYEQYF
TGCAGTGCTTCTTCTAGCGGGGGCGCCTACGAGCAGTACTTC
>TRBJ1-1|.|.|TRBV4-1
CASTLTYRVRAMNTEAFF
TGCGCCAGCACCCTTACATACAGAGTTAGAGCTATGAACACTGAAGCTTTCTTT
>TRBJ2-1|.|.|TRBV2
CASLRSSAGEQFF
TGTGCCAGCCTTCGGTCTAGCGCGGGAGAGCAGTTCTTC
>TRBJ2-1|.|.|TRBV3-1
CASSPPAGVYSYNEQFF
TGTGCCAGCAGCCCTCCTGCCGGGGTTTACTCCTACAATGAGCAGTTCTTC
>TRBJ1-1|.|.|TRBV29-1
CSVLDIEAFF
TGCAGCGTTCTGGACATTGAAGCTTTCTTT
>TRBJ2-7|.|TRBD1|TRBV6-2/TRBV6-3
CASRPGGTGSYEQYF
TGTGCCAGCAGGCCCGGCGGGACAGGGTCCTACGAGCAGTACTTC
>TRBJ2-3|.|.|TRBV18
CASSRAHFSTDTQYF
TGTGCCAGCTCACGAGCTCACTTCTCCACAGATACGCAGTATTTT
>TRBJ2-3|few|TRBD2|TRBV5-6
CASTLLAGRADTQYF
TGTGCCAGCACGCTCTTAGCGGGAAGGGCAGATACGCAGTATTTT
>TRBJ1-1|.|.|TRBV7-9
CASSFSDTEAFF
TGTGCCAGCAGCTTTTCGGACACTGAAGCTTTCTTT
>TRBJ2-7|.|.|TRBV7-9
CASSLATEQYF
TGTGCCAGCAGCTTAGCAACCGAGCAGTACTTC
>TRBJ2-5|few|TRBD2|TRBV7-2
CASSLTAGVIETQYF
TGTGCCAGCAGCTTAACAGCGGGAGTAATTGAGACCCAGTACTTC
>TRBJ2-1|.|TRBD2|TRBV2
CASRGLAGAGEQFF
TGTGCCAGCAGGGGACTAGCGGGAGCCGGTGAGCAGTTCTTC
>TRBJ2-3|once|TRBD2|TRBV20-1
CSARRIGAGGWTQYF
TGCAGTGCTAGAAGGATAGGAGCGGGAGGTTGGACGCAGTATTTT
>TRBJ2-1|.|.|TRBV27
CASSLGNLAYNEQFF
TGTGCCAGCAGCTTAGGGAATTTGGCCTACAATGAGCAGTTCTTC
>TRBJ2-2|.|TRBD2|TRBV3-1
CASSQDGRLAGVHGELFF
TGTGCCAGCAGCCAAGATGGAAGACTAGCGGGAGTTCACGGGGAGCTGTTTTTT
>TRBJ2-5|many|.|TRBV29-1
CSVSGGSGPMKTQYF
TGCAGCGTTTCTGGCGGTAGCGGTCCGATGAAGACCCAGTACTTC
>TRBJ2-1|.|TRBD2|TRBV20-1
CSARDPLAGGNSYNEQFF
TGCAGTGCTAGAGATCCACTTGCGGGGGGGAACTCCTACAATGAGCAGTTCTTC
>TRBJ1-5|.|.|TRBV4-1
CASTPTGGWLNQPQHF
TGCGCCAGCACCCCGACCGGCGGGTGGCTGAATCAGCCCCAGCATTTT
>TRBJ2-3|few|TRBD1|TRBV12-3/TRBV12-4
CASSFKTGGTDTQYF
TGTGCCAGCAGTTTCAAGACAGGGGGCACAGATACGCAGTATTTT
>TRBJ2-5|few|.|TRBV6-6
CASDRKRQETQYF
TGTGCCAGCGATCGGAAGCGCCAAGAGACCCAGTACTTC
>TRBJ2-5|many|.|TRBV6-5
CASSYLRGETQYF
TGTGCCAGCAGTTATCTGCGAGGGGAGACCCAGTACTTC
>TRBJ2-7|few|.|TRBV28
CASSLWVGYEQYF
TGTGCCAGCAGTTTGTGGGTGGGGTACGAGCAGTACTTC
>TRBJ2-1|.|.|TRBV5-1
CASKEDYNEQFF
TGCGCCAGCAAGGAAGACTACAATGAGCAGTTCTTC
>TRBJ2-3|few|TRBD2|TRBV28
CASRGRPGLAEDTQYF
TGTGCCAGCAGAGGGAGACCGGGACTAGCGGAAGATACGCAGTATTTT
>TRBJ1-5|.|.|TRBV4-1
CASSQRDVSNQPQHF
TGCGCCAGCAGCCAGCGGGACGTTAGCAATCAGCCCCAGCATTTT
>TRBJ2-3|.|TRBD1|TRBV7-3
CASSSTTGFTDTQYF
TGTGCCAGCAGCTCGACGACAGGGTTCACAGATACGCAGTATTTT
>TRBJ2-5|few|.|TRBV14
CASSQELRNQETQYF
TGTGCCAGCAGCCAAGAATTACGGAACCAAGAGACCCAGTACTTC